Ten or more counts support the clone carrying this T cell receptor (beta chain). Its target is not known. This sample is part of a study of blood T cells in healthy people across ages. Findings of the study overall: Significant beta diversity loss was already apparent by age around 36, declining roughly linearly.

Donors each provided 7.5 to 10 milliliters of peripheral blood. Per the germline V gene, CDR1 is MNHEY and CDR2 is SVGEGT. The CDR3 spans 13 residues. Trimming stripped 5 bases from V and 2 bases from J, with 7 bases between. The authors ran a second PCR of roughly 7 to 11 cycles using a sample-barcoded 5' primer and a J-beta primer mix. One entry per CDR3 protein results from TCRdb running MiXCR on the 5' RACE reads. Of about 1,800,000 distinct CDR3 sequences in the sample, 25% to 30% were seen once. This sequence joins TRBV6-2 or TRBV6-3 and TRBJ2-1, with D maybe TRBD2 (5 bases). Specimen: blood. The TCR originated in a woman in her twenties or thirties in good health. This chain's CDR3 is CASSQTTYNEQFF. CDR3 bases: TGTGCCAGCAGTCAGACTACCTACAATGAGCAGTTCTTC.